This T cell receptor beta chain was found in a study of T cell changes during pregnancy in multiple sclerosis. Germline V gene data show CDR1 as LGHNA and CDR2 as YNFKEQ. This CDR3 has 14 amino acids. V lost 1 base and J lost 4, with 10 bases in between. Generated by immunoSEQ multiplex PCR, the TCRdb table keeps only in-frame clones and is missing some. In the table there are over 10,000 clones, approximately 86% of which are singletons. The chain combines TRBV4-2 with TRBJ1-2, with D possibly matching TRBD1 (6 bases). Here the sequenced sample was CD8+ T cells from peripheral blood mononuclear cells, taken in the second trimester of pregnancy. The TCR sequence derives from a female donor in good health, enrolled as a control in a pregnancy study. The CDR3 DNA reads TGTGCCAGCAGCCAAGTTCAGGGGACCTATGGCTACACCTTC. Encoded protein: CASSQVQGTYGYTF.